These 9 T cell receptor beta chains came from one sample sequenced in a study of beta chain features in type 1 diabetes. Reverse transcribing all isolated RNA meant expressed TCRB transcripts were sequenced. The data were produced by immunoSEQ multiplex PCR, yet TCRdb's version contains in-frame clones alone and is incomplete. Of 350,000 to 450,000 clones listed, about 15% were seen once; the top ten hold approximately 0.019%. The sequenced material came from naive CD4+ T cells from blood. These receptors came from a woman under 30 in good health.

DNA of the CDR3: TGCTGTATAGGACAGGGGGCGACGACGACTGAAGCTTTCTTT. It codes for CCIGQGATTTEAFF. The rearrangement links TRBV29-1 to TRBJ1-1; 11 bases match TRBD1. The CDR3 is 14 amino acids. CDR1 SQVTM and CDR2 ANQGSEA come from the germline V gene.

The V gene is TRBV9, the J gene TRBJ1-2; 8 nucleotides align to TRBD1. The CDR3 extends over 16 amino acids. Germline loops: CDR1 SGDLS, CDR2 YYNGEE. Trimming at V came to 3 bases and at J to 3 bases, leaving 10 bases not matched to a gene. The chain's CDR3 is CASSARQGRLDYGYTF. The CDR3 DNA is TGTGCCAGCAGCGCCCGACAGGGGCGATTGGACTATGGCTACACCTTC.

The table lists this clone with a few counts. V is TRBV2 and J is TRBJ1-2, with 8 bases that match TRBD1. The V and J ends lost 2 bases and 8 bases, in that order; junction bases with no gene match: 7. The germline V gene encodes CDR1 SNHLY and CDR2 FYNNEI. The CDR3 contains 14 residues. This CDR3 is CASSERAGTGGYTF. DNA for the CDR3: TGTGCCAGCAGTGAAAGGGCTGGGACAGGCGGCTACACCTTC.

This clone was counted only a few times. CDR3 protein: CASSSRPGQASGANVLTF. The CDR3, as DNA: TGTGCCAGCAGCTCCCGCCCGGGACAGGCCTCTGGGGCCAACGTCCTGACTTTC. This rearrangement joins TRBV7-9 to TRBJ2-6, with 8 bases fitting TRBD1. Trimming at V came to 4 bases and at J to 0 bases, leaving 8 bases not matched to a gene. Germline V gives CDR1 SEHNR, CDR2 FQNEAQ (reference sequence). The CDR3 consists of 18 residues.

The chain uses TRBV4-1 and TRBJ2-2; TRBD2 matches at 10 bases. CDR1 and CDR2 from the germline V gene are MGHRA and YSYEKL. The CDR3 totals 16 residues. V lost 0 bases to trimming and J lost 7 bases; unmatched junction nucleotides: 5. Here the CDR3 reads CASSQDVGTSVGELFF. The CDR3 coding sequence is TGCGCCAGCAGCCAAGACGTCGGGACTAGCGTCGGGGAGCTGTTTTTT.

The chain links TRBV15 to TRBJ2-5; D ambiguous. The CDR3 is 14 residues long. Per germline, CDR1 LNHNV and CDR2 YYDKDF (reference sequence). V gave up 1 base and J gave up 4 bases, with 10 bases separating them. Here the CDR3 reads CATSRVLSSETQYF. CDR3 sequence (DNA): TGTGCCACCAGCAGAGTGCTAAGTTCAGAGACCCAGTACTTC.

This clone has a handful of counts. The chain couples TRBV28 to TRBJ1-5, with 9 positions matching TRBD1. This CDR3 spans 14 amino acids. The ends lost 5 bases at V and 10 bases at J; junction bases unmatched: 9. The germline V gene has CDR1 MDHEN and CDR2 SYDVKM. This CDR3 is CASSAGTGLIPQHF. The CDR3 DNA is TGTGCCAGCAGTGCCGGGACAGGGTTAATTCCCCAGCATTTT.

The V and J genes are TRBV18 and TRBJ2-5; D not resolved. Germline CDR1 reads KGHSH; CDR2 reads LQKENI. V lost 2 bases, J lost 4 bases, and 11 bases lay in between. The CDR3 has 14 amino acids. DNA for the CDR3: TGTGCCAGCTCACCAAGTCGCGCGCGAGAGACCCAGTACTTC. Its protein is CASSPSRARETQYF.

A few counts support this clone. The chain employs TRBV28 and TRBJ2-1; 8 positions match TRBD1. CDR1 is MDHEN, CDR2 SYDVKM, per germline. The CDR3 has 13 amino acids. The V gene end was trimmed by 6 bases and the J gene end by 7 bases; junction bases not matched to a gene: 5. The CDR3: CASRTRGLNEQFF. The CDR3 nucleotides read TGTGCCAGCAGAACCAGGGGGCTAAATGAGCAGTTCTTC.